Listed below are T cell receptor beta chains from one sample, sequenced in a study of T cells in Graves' hyperthyroidism and ophthalmopathy. From the multiplex PCR reads, TCRdb called clonotypes with MiXCR, one entry per CDR3 protein. Of about 840,000 distinct CDR3 sequences listed, 35% to 40% are singletons. Material: blood. These receptors originate from a man younger than 35 with Graves' hyperthyroidism. Each CDR3 is given with its conserved first and last residue. The D gene is left open where the match is weak. A row's size may be missing; if present it is once, few, many or a size class.

j_gene,d_gene,abundance,v_gene,CDR3aa,CDR3nt
TRBJ1-5,NA,few,TRBV28,CASKGSNQPQHF,TGTGCCAGCAAAGGGAGTAATCAGCCCCAGCATTTT
TRBJ1-2,NA,many,TRBV12-3/TRBV12-4,CASASGGQGYTF,TGTGCCAGCGCGTCGGGGGGCCAAGGCTACACCTTC
TRBJ2-5,NA,NA,TRBV10-1,CAGNFGTPRETQYF,TGCGCCGGGAACTTTGGGACTCCCCGGGAGACCCAGTACTTC
TRBJ1-5,NA,few,TRBV5-1,CASSLSGSGDQPQHF,TGCGCCAGCAGCTTGAGTGGTTCGGGAGACCAGCCCCAGCATTTT
TRBJ1-1,NA,many,TRBV5-1,CASSSDGNTEAFF,TGCGCCAGCAGCTCGGACGGTAACACTGAAGCTTTCTTT
TRBJ1-1,NA,few,TRBV12-3/TRBV12-4,CASSPQGPYTEAFF,TGTGCCAGCAGCCCCCAGGGGCCTTACACTGAAGCTTTCTTT
TRBJ1-5,NA,NA,TRBV12-3/TRBV12-4,CASSLSPSNQPQHF,TGTGCCAGCAGTTTATCTCCCAGCAATCAGCCCCAGCATTTT
TRBJ2-7,NA,many,TRBV29-1,CSVALGGVYEQYF,TGCAGCGTGGCCTTAGGGGGGGTATACGAGCAGTACTTC
TRBJ1-4,NA,NA,TRBV4-3,CASRNRATNEKLFF,TGCGCCAGTCGTAACAGGGCAACTAATGAAAAACTGTTTTTT
TRBJ1-4,NA,many,TRBV12-3/TRBV12-4,CASSPYGEKLFF,TGTGCCAGCAGCCCATATGGTGAAAAACTGTTTTTT
TRBJ1-5,TRBD1,few,TRBV10-3,CASSTGGRDQPQHF,TGTGCCAGCAGTACAGGGGGCCGGGATCAGCCCCAGCATTTT
TRBJ2-7,NA,many,TRBV10-2,CASRPFEDITYEQYF,TGCGCCAGCCGCCCCTTCGAGGACATAACCTACGAGCAGTACTTC
TRBJ2-6,NA,few,TRBV7-2,CASSFDRHPSGANVLTF,TGTGCCAGCAGCTTCGACAGGCACCCCTCTGGGGCCAACGTCCTGACTTTC
TRBJ1-1,NA,few,TRBV7-2,CASRGVNAEAFF,TGTGCCAGCAGAGGAGTTAATGCTGAAGCTTTCTTT
TRBJ2-7,TRBD2,few,TRBV7-9,CASSLAGLAGREQYF,TGTGCCAGCAGCTTAGCGGGACTAGCGGGGCGCGAGCAGTACTTC
TRBJ1-2,TRBD1,NA,TRBV29-1,CSVGDSHYGYTF,TGCAGCGTCGGGGACAGCCACTATGGCTACACCTTC
TRBJ1-5,NA,many,TRBV4-1,CASSQGQGQSNQPQHF,TGCGCCAGCAGCCAAGGTCAAGGACAGAGCAATCAGCCCCAGCATTTT
TRBJ2-7,TRBD1,NA,TRBV7-2,CASSLDRGRVYEQYF,TGTGCCAGCAGTTTAGACAGGGGTAGGGTCTACGAGCAGTACTTC
TRBJ1-5,NA,NA,TRBV29-1,CSQRSTDQPQHF,TGCAGCCAAAGGTCGACCGATCAGCCCCAGCATTTT
TRBJ1-5,NA,many,TRBV15,CATSSDATGTDSNQPQHF,TGTGCCACCAGCAGCGACGCCACTGGGACGGATAGCAATCAGCCCCAGCATTTT
TRBJ2-2,NA,NA,TRBV19,CASSMERLTGELFF,TGTGCCAGTAGTATGGAACGGCTCACCGGGGAGCTGTTTTTT
TRBJ1-4,NA,NA,TRBV5-4,CASSGPGGDRKLFF,TGTGCCAGCAGCGGCCCTGGGGGGGATAGAAAACTGTTTTTT
TRBJ1-1,TRBD1,many,TRBV19,CASSVGTGDEAFF,TGTGCCAGTAGTGTAGGGACAGGGGATGAAGCTTTCTTT
TRBJ2-2,NA,many,TRBV7-6,CASSLAGGGGELFF,TGTGCCAGCAGCTTAGCAGGGGGAGGAGGGGAGCTGTTTTTT
TRBJ1-1,NA,NA,TRBV29-1,CASSDRSRRNTEAFF,TGTGCCAGCAGTGACAGGAGCCGGAGGAACACTGAAGCTTTCTTT
TRBJ2-5,TRBD2,NA,TRBV7-9,CASSLSTSMIETQYF,TGTGCCAGCAGTCTATCGACTAGCATGATCGAGACCCAGTACTTC
TRBJ1-6,NA,NA,TRBV14,CTSSQVSSTLDSPLHF,TGTACCAGCAGCCAGGTTTCGAGCACCCTAGATTCACCCCTCCACTTT
TRBJ2-7,NA,few,TRBV5-1,CASSLGPEPEQYF,TGCGCCAGCAGCTTGGGGCCGGAGCCCGAGCAGTACTTC
TRBJ1-6,TRBD1,few,TRBV4-3,CASSQQHRGLNSPLHF,TGCGCCAGCAGCCAGCAACACAGGGGGCTGAATTCACCCCTCCACTTT
TRBJ1-1,NA,NA,TRBV26,CASSSATGNAEAFF,TGTGCCAGCAGTTCCGCGACAGGGAACGCTGAAGCTTTCTTT
TRBJ1-2,NA,NA,TRBV6-5,CASRTATSYTF,TGTGCCAGCAGGACAGCCACCAGCTACACCTTC
TRBJ2-7,TRBD1,few,TRBV7-2,CASSQDHGTGGPYEQYF,TGTGCCAGCAGCCAAGATCATGGGACAGGAGGTCCCTACGAGCAGTACTTC
TRBJ2-5,NA,many,TRBV7-6,CASSFYPKETQYF,TGTGCCAGCAGCTTTTACCCAAAGGAGACCCAGTACTTC
TRBJ2-2,NA,many,TRBV2,CASSSGPITGELFF,TGTGCCAGCAGTTCGGGACCGATCACCGGGGAGCTGTTTTTT
TRBJ2-7,NA,few,TRBV14,CASSPGPGFYEQYF,TGTGCCAGCAGTCCCGGACCGGGGTTTTACGAGCAGTACTTC
TRBJ1-1,NA,many,TRBV7-2,CASSFQATRPSTEAFF,TGTGCCAGCAGCTTCCAGGCGACACGACCATCCACTGAAGCTTTCTTT
TRBJ2-6,NA,NA,TRBV29-1,CSVREQGANVLTF,TGCAGCGTGAGGGAACAGGGGGCCAACGTCCTGACTTTC
TRBJ1-1,NA,NA,TRBV10-3,CAISTGQGTEAFF,TGTGCCATCTCAACAGGGCAGGGCACTGAAGCTTTCTTT
TRBJ2-7,NA,NA,TRBV10-2,CASRLGGMWEGYEQYF,TGCGCCAGCAGATTGGGAGGAATGTGGGAAGGCTACGAGCAGTACTTC